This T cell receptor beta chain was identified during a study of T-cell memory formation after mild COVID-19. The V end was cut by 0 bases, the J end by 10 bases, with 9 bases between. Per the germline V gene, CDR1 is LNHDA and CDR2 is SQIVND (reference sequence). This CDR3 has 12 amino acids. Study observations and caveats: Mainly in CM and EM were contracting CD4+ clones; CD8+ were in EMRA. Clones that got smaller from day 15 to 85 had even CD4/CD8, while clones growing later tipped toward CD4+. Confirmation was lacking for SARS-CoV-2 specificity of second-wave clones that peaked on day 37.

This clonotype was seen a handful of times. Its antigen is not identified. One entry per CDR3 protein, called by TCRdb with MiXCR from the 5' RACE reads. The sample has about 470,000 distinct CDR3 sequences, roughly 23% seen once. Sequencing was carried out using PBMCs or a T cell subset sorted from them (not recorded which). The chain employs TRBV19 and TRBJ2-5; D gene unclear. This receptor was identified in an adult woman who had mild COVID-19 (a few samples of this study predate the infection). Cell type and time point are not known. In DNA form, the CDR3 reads TGTGCCAGTAGTATAGACCTCGGCAGCCAGTACTTC. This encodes CASSIDLGSQYF.